Below are 8 T cell receptor beta chains sequenced from a single sample in a study of cytomegalovirus exposure and HLA in healthy donors. Primers for the PCR totalled 60 Vbeta and 13 Jbeta. TCRdb's table, derived via immunoSEQ multiplex PCR, lists solely in-frame clones and lacks some. The sample has about 37,000 clones, almost 70% seen once. What was sequenced was PBMCs. The receptors were gathered from a man aged 40-50 years in good health and CMV-seronegative.

The chain carries TRBV6-5 and TRBJ2-3, with D maybe TRBD2 (7 bases). CDR3 length equals 16 residues. CDR1 is MNHEY and CDR2 is SVGAGI in the germline V gene. V was shortened by 0 bases and J by 8 bases, with 18 bases between the two germline ends. CDR3 sequence reads: CASSYSGGGGGGTQYF. The CDR3, as DNA: TGTGCCAGCAGTTACTCGGGGGGCGGGGGCGGGGGTACGCAGTATTTT.

This rearrangement joins TRBV7-9 to TRBJ1-6; possible D gene TRBD1, 6 bases. Germline values: CDR1 SEHNR, CDR2 FQNEAQ (reference sequence). This CDR3 region has 15 residues. V gave up 1 base and J gave up 10 bases, with 14 bases separating them. DNA for the CDR3: TGTGCCAGCAGCTTAGGGTCCAGGGGCGGATCACCCCTCCACTTT. It is translated as CASSLGSRGGSPLHF.

The chain recombines TRBV19 with TRBJ1-5; the D is unclear. The CDR3 contains 12 residues. V lost 9 bases, J lost 6 bases, and 12 bases lay in between. Germline V gene sequence: CDR1 LNHDA, CDR2 SQIVND (reference sequence). For the CDR3, the DNA is TGTGCCAGCTCGACCGGGTTTCAGCCCCAGCATTTT. This sequence encodes CASSTGFQPQHF.

Only one count was recorded for this clone. The V gene is TRBV4-2, the J gene TRBJ1-1; weak D call: TRBD1 (6 bases). Germline CDR1 and CDR2: LGHNA and YNFKEQ. The CDR3 runs to 15 residues. Trimming pared 0 bases from V and 1 base from J, leaving 9 bases between. CDR3 amino acids: CASSQDRTANTEAFF. Here the CDR3 DNA reads TGTGCCAGCAGCCAAGATAGGACAGCGAACACTGAAGCTTTCTTT.

This clone showed up just a few times. This chain connects TRBV11-3 to TRBJ2-3, with D perhaps matching TRBD2 (6 bases). This CDR3 has 15 residues. Trimming cost V 1 base and J 2 bases, with 10 bases left between them. Looked up from germline, CDR1 is SGHNT and CDR2 is YENEEA. This CDR3 reads CASSLGSGDTDTQYF. The DNA of the CDR3 is TGTGCCAGCAGCTTAGGGTCGGGGGACACAGATACGCAGTATTTT.

This chain connects TRBV19 to TRBJ2-3, with D perhaps matching TRBD2 (6 bases). Germline CDR1 LNHDA, CDR2 SQIVND (reference sequence). CDR3 length: 15 residues. The ends were cut back, 3 bases at V and 4 bases at J, with 14 bases in the middle. CDR3 residues: CASSIAGGGADTQYF. CDR3 nucleotide sequence: TGTGCCAGTAGTATCGCGGGCGGAGGGGCAGATACGCAGTATTTT.

The chain joins TRBV5-1 to TRBJ2-5, with 7 bases identical to TRBD1. V gave up 4 bases and J gave up 2 bases; unmatched junction bases: 17. Germline V gene lookup returns CDR1 SGHRS and CDR2 YFSETQ. The CDR3 is made up of 18 amino acids. The CDR3 nucleotides are TGCGCCAGCAGCCGAATAATCTCCACGACAGGGACACAAGAGACCCAGTACTTC. Translation gives CASSRIISTTGTQETQYF.

The rearrangement joins TRBV29-1 to TRBJ1-1; D remains ambiguous. This CDR3 has 13 amino acids. V lost 3 bases and J 9 bases, leaving 17 bases between the germline ends. Germline assignment: CDR1 SQVTM and CDR2 ANQGSEA. The CDR3 coding sequence is TGCAGCGTTGACACCCCGGGTCGCATGCAAGCTTTCTTT. Its translation is CSVDTPGRMQAFF.